Below, 7 T cell receptor beta chains from the same sample are listed, as sequenced in a study of blood T cell repertoires in COVID-19. The data were produced by immunoSEQ multiplex PCR, yet TCRdb's version contains in-frame clones alone and is incomplete. Among 200,000 to 300,000 clones listed, around 85% were seen once. The sample taken for sequencing was peripheral blood. All receptors come from a woman in her sixties with active or convalescent COVID-19.

This clone was detected a few times. This chain joins TRBV19 and TRBJ2-2; no clear D. The CDR3 has 14 amino acids. CDR1 and CDR2 (germline): LNHDA, SQIVND (reference sequence). Trimming pared 1 base from V and 5 bases from J, leaving 8 bases between. The CDR3 here is CASSIATTTGELFF. The CDR3 region has the DNA TGTGCCAGTAGTATAGCCACAACAACCGGGGAGCTGTTTTTT. Together with reference TRBV19 and TRBJ2-2, the CDR3 gives the full variable domain: DGGITQSPKYLFRKEGQNVTLSCEQNLNHDAMYWYRQDPGQGLRLIYYSQIVNDFQKGDIAEGYSVSREKKESFPLTVTSAQKNPTAFYLCASSIATTTGELFFGEGSRLTVL.

The rearrangement links TRBV3-1 (or the pseudogene TRBV3-2) to TRBJ1-3; D is ambiguous. This CDR3 comprises 16 residues. Looked up from germline, CDR1 is LGHDT and CDR2 is YNNKEL (reference sequence). Trimming cost V 3 bases and J 4 bases, with 16 bases left between them. Here the CDR3 DNA reads TGTGCCAGCAGCCACCTCGACGTCGGGGTAGGAAACACCATATATTTT. It codes for CASSHLDVGVGNTIYF.

The rearrangement uses TRBV5-5 and TRBJ1-3; the D is unclear. The CDR3 totals 17 residues. V dropped 0 bases and J dropped 0 bases, with 13 bases sitting between them. CDR1 is SGHKS, CDR2 YYEKEE, per germline (reference sequence). CDR3 loop: CASSLARQGYSGNTIYF. The CDR3 nucleotides are TGTGCCAGCAGCTTGGCGCGACAAGGATACTCTGGAAACACCATATATTTT.

The rearrangement links TRBV5-4 to TRBJ1-2, with 9 bases fitting TRBD1. The germline gives CDR1 SGHNT, CDR2 YYREEE (reference sequence). CDR3 length equals 18 residues. Trimming cost V 1 base and J 0 bases; bases outside gene matches: 10. DNA of the CDR3: TGTGCCAGCAGCTTGAGCGGGACAGGGTTCGGGGCTAACTATGGCTACACCTTC. Translated, it gives CASSLSGTGFGANYGYTF.

The rearrangement joins TRBV11-3 to TRBJ2-2; TRBD2 matches 8 bases. Germline trimming cut 1 base from V and 5 bases from J; bases unmatched to any gene: 3. The germline V gene encodes CDR1 SGHNT and CDR2 YENEEA. CDR3 size: 15 residues. The CDR3 DNA reads TGTGCCAGCAGCTTAGGCGGGGGGCCAACCGGGGAGCTGTTTTTT. Translating it yields CASSLGGGPTGELFF.

The chain uses TRBV5-1 and TRBJ2-2; 11 bases match TRBD2. J lost 4 bases, V lost 0 bases, and 2 bases had no gene match. This CDR3 region has 16 residues. Germline V gene data show CDR1 as SGHRS and CDR2 as YFSETQ. The CDR3 here is CASSLASGRPTGELFF. In nucleotides, the CDR3 is TGCGCCAGCAGCTTGGCTAGCGGGAGGCCCACCGGGGAGCTGTTTTTT.

V usage is TRBV13 and J usage is TRBJ2-1; 8 positions match TRBD2. Unmatched junction bases numbered 10, after V lost 3 bases and J lost 0 bases. The CDR3 is made up of 18 amino acids. Per the germline V gene, CDR1 is PRHDT and CDR2 is FYEKMQ (reference sequence). The DNA of the CDR3 is TGTGCCAGCAGCTTTAACGTAGGCGGGAGGATCTCCTACAATGAGCAGTTCTTC. Protein: CASSFNVGGRISYNEQFF. The full variable domain, completed using reference TRBV13 and TRBJ2-1, is AAGVIQSPRHLIKEKRETATLKCYPIPRHDTVYWYQQGPGQDPQFLISFYEKMQSDKGSIPDRFSAQQFSDYHSELNMSSLELGDSALYFCASSFNVGGRISYNEQFFGPGTRLTVL.